This TCR beta chain was found in a study of monozygotic twins with inflammatory bowel disease. CDR3 length equals 12 residues. The V gene's germline CDR1 is MDHEN and CDR2 SYDVKM. General study points: IBD patients, compared with healthy twins, shared fewer clonotypes with others (especially with disease activity). Healthy co-twins, by inverse Simpson, had higher TCRbeta diversity than their siblings with IBD. Evidence failed to back one strong IBD-linked signal or clonotype.

Concerning this clonotype: Its antigen is undetermined.

TCRdb derives one entry per CDR3 protein from the 5' RACE reads, leaving out DNA. Its table records about 330,000 distinct CDR3 sequences. Investigators pulled total RNA out of whole blood and did not sort T cells. The genes are TRBV28 and TRBJ1-1. Sequenced: blood. This receptor was identified in a human donor with ulcerative colitis or Crohn's disease, or a healthy co-twin of an affected twin (not recorded which). The CDR3 loop is CASSLWSRDAFF.